Shown below are 8 T cell receptor beta chains from a single sample sequenced in a study of cytomegalovirus exposure and HLA in healthy donors. The study ran its PCR with 60 Vbeta and 13 Jbeta primers. Sequencing used immunoSEQ multiplex PCR; TCRdb keeps in-frame clones, though not all of them. In the table there are about 120,000 clones, 80% of which are singletons. The sequenced material came from PBMCs. These receptor sequences come from a man aged 30 to 45 in good health and CMV-seronegative.

With respect to this clone: One junction end does not reproduce the germline sequence, and a read error may be involved. The chain links TRBV28 to TRBJ1-2; TRBD1 agrees at 9 bases. CDR1 and CDR2 (germline): MDHEN, SYDVKM. The CDR3 spans 11 residues. The CDR3 DNA reads TGTGCCAGCAGTTACACAGGGGGCTGCACCTTC. Its protein product is CASSYTGGCTF.

The chain employs TRBV27 and TRBJ1-1, with D possibly matching TRBD1 (5 bases). The CDR3 contains 11 residues. Trimming pared 9 bases from V and 6 bases from J, leaving 11 bases between. CDR1 and CDR2 (germline): MNHEY, SMNVEV (reference sequence). CDR3 sequence reads: CASLSRAEAFF. CDR3 bases: TGTGCCAGTCTCTCCAGGGCTGAAGCTTTCTTT.

The chain's CDR3 is CASTNSAGGGYNSPLHF. CDR3 DNA: TGTGCCAGCACCAATTCTGCTGGGGGCGGCTATAATTCACCCCTCCACTTT. V is TRBV7-9 and J is TRBJ1-6; perhaps TRBD1 as D (6 bases). Germline V gene lookup returns CDR1 SEHNR and CDR2 FQNEAQ (reference sequence). Trimming left V 7 bases short and J 3 bases short, with 19 bases between. The CDR3 consists of 17 residues.

This clone was detected a few times. V gene TRBV5-6 combines with J gene TRBJ1-2; D gene ambiguous. Germline CDR1 and CDR2: SGHDT and YYEEEE. V was shortened by 0 bases and J by 4 bases, with 10 bases between the two germline ends. The CDR3 is 14 residues long. CDR3 DNA sequence: TGTGCCAGCAGCTTGGCTGACATCCCCTATGGCTACACCTTC. It yields the protein CASSLADIPYGYTF.

Only one count was recorded for this clone. This chain links TRBV4-3 with TRBJ2-7; TRBD1 might be the D (6 bases). The ends were cut back, 0 bases at V and 3 bases at J, with 18 bases in the middle. This CDR3 contains 17 residues. The germline V gene has CDR1 LGHNA and CDR2 YSLEER. As DNA, the CDR3 is TGCGCCAGCAGCCAAGATCCCCCAGGGGACACCTTCTACGAGCAGTACTTC. Amino acids: CASSQDPPGDTFYEQYF.

About this clone itself: Compared with germline, one end of the junction differs, possibly owing to a read error. The rearrangement links TRBV7-9 to TRBJ2-7; no firm D call. Germline V CDR1 and CDR2: SEHNR, FQNEAQ (reference sequence). This CDR3 region has 14 residues. DNA of the CDR3: TGTTCCAGCAGCCCCTCGATCGGCTCCTACGAGCAGTACTTC. Protein: CSSSPSIGSYEQYF.

V and J are TRBV5-1 and TRBJ2-7, with 7 bases that match TRBD1. After removal of 2 bases from V and 10 bases from J, the junction contained 6 bases not matched to a gene. The CDR3 runs 12 residues. CDR1 and CDR2 from the germline V gene are SGHRS and YFSETQ. In nucleotides, the CDR3 is TGCGCCAGCAGCTTAACAGGGGATATCCAGTACTTC. Encoded protein: CASSLTGDIQYF.

The genes are TRBV9 and TRBJ1-2, with a tentative D call TRBD1 (5 bases). CDR1 and CDR2 from the germline V gene are SGDLS and YYNGEE. The V gene lost 0 bases and the J gene lost 3 bases, with 18 bases spanning the gap. The CDR3 consists of 17 residues. CDR3 in DNA: TGTGCCAGCAGCGTAGGCTTTGGGAGGGACGAGGACTATGGCTACACCTTC. Its protein is CASSVGFGRDEDYGYTF.